Reported below is one TCR beta chain. These data are taken from a study of technical replicates of blood from a handful of donors. CDR1 and CDR2 (germline): MDHEN, SYDVKM. V lost 6 bases to trimming and J lost 2 bases; unmatched junction nucleotides: 3. The CDR3 is made up of 13 amino acids. Produced via immunoSEQ multiplex PCR; TCRdb's table is partial and in-frame only. The sample holds some 71,000 clones, nearly 98% seen once. Material: T cells isolated from PBMCs. This receptor was obtained from a human donor in good health. This chain joins TRBV28 and TRBJ1-2, with 7 bases that match TRBD1. Here the CDR3 reads CASRTGENYGYTF. For the CDR3, the DNA is TGTGCCAGCAGAACAGGGGAGAACTATGGCTACACCTTC.